The clone carrying this TCR beta chain was counted between two and nine times. This entry comes from a study of regulatory T cells in long-lasting Graves disease. Building of the TCR beta libraries involved iRepertoire HTBI primers and Arm-PCR of CDR3 regions. Via MiXCR, TCRdb re-called the multiplex PCR reads, giving one row per CDR3 protein. The sample holds 360,000 or so distinct CDR3 sequences, more than 20% seen once. As for time point: persistent/refractory GD, antithyroid drugs over 5 years with positive TRAb. PBMCs were the source of the RNA used for TCR sequencing. An endocrinology department in Xi'an, China, supplied the patients. The peripheral blood volume drawn was around 9.6 milliliters, and it was collected into EDTA tubes. CDR1 is SGHAT, CDR2 FQNNGV, per germline. The CDR3 consists of 14 residues. V was pared by 4 bases and J by 3 bases, with 13 bases between.

The starting material was peripheral blood mononuclear cells (PBMCs), obtained when the disease was refractory, from a patient treated with antithyroid drugs. The chain carries TRBV11-2 and TRBJ2-7; a possible D gene is TRBD2 (5 bases). The TCR comes from a woman aged 40-49 years with Graves disease. The CDR3: CASSSRGPLYEQYF. CDR3 nucleotides: TGTGCCAGCAGCTCACGAGGGCCTCTCTACGAGCAGTACTTC.